The rows below give T cell receptor beta chains drawn from one sample of a study of T cell responses to AZD1222 COVID-19 vaccine. The repertoire was sequenced with immunoSEQ multiplex PCR; TCRdb's copy has only in-frame clones and lacks some. The repertoire includes about 150,000 clones, about 93% of them detected once, and more than 3% sits in the top ten. This material consisted of peripheral blood, taken on day 0 of AZD1222 vaccination. The receptors were sampled from an adult in good health. The CDR3 runs from the conserved cysteine through the conserved F or W. Each record gives: V gene, D gene, clone size, J gene, CDR3 protein, CDR3 DNA. A D gene is named only where the DNA matches it firmly. Where a row states a size, it is once, few, many or the class of an expanded clone; other rows omit it.

>TRBV2|-|-|TRBJ1-5
CASSGQLIAGNQPQHF
TGTGCCAGCAGTGGGCAGCTCATTGCGGGCAATCAGCCCCAGCATTTT
>TRBV10-3|-|-|TRBJ2-3
CAISESRLAPSTDTQYF
TGTGCCATCAGTGAGTCGAGGCTAGCGCCCAGCACAGATACGCAGTATTTT
>TRBV5-8|TRBD1|-|TRBJ2-3
CASSLGRQGYTDTQYF
TGTGCCAGCAGCTTGGGACGACAGGGCTACACAGATACGCAGTATTTT
>TRBV28|-|-|TRBJ2-2
CASRPPRLNTGELFF
TGTGCCAGCAGGCCGCCACGCTTGAACACCGGGGAGCTGTTTTTT
>TRBV19|-|once|TRBJ2-7
CASSYTRSSYEQYF
TGTGCCAGTAGTTATACCCGGTCCTCCTACGAGCAGTACTTC
>TRBV7-7|-|-|TRBJ2-3
CASSLEGGSTDTQYF
TGTGCCAGCAGCTTAGAGGGGGGTAGCACAGATACGCAGTATTTT
>TRBV19|-|-|TRBJ1-5
CASSQGSQPQHF
TGTGCCAGTTCACAGGGAAGTCAGCCCCAGCATTTT
>TRBV27|-|-|TRBJ1-2
CASSLVAPEANYGYTF
TGTGCCAGCAGTTTAGTGGCACCGGAGGCTAACTATGGCTACACCTTC
>TRBV10-3|TRBD2|-|TRBJ2-7
CAISPRGDSSYEQYF
TGTGCCATCAGCCCCCGGGGGGACTCCTCCTACGAGCAGTACTTC
>TRBV7-8|-|-|TRBJ1-4
CASSPMASWTATNEKLFF
TGTGCCAGCAGCCCCATGGCGTCTTGGACTGCAACTAATGAAAAACTGTTTTTT
>TRBV24-1|TRBD2|once|TRBJ2-1
CATTAGGYNEQFF
TGTGCCACCACCGCGGGGGGATACAATGAGCAGTTCTTC
>TRBV7-3|-|-|TRBJ2-1
CASSPRAWAMAEQFF
TGTGCCAGCAGCCCTAGGGCGTGGGCCATGGCTGAGCAGTTCTTC
>TRBV21-1|-|-|TRBJ1-1
CASSRRWVPRGITEAFF
TGTGCCAGCAGCAGGCGGTGGGTTCCCCGAGGGATCACTGAAGCTTTCTTT
>TRBV10-3|-|-|TRBJ1-5
CAISPGARNQPQHF
TGTGCCATCTCCCCCGGGGCTAGGAATCAGCCCCAGCATTTT
>TRBV24-1|TRBD2|-|TRBJ2-1
CATSDRASGRGEQFF
TGTGCCACCAGTGATCGGGCTAGCGGGAGGGGGGAGCAGTTCTTC
>TRBV18|TRBD2|-|TRBJ2-3
CASSGTSGSATQYF
TGTGCCAGCTCAGGGACTAGCGGGAGTGCTACGCAGTATTTT
>TRBV10-1|-|-|TRBJ2-1
CASSDTGTDEQFF
TGCGCCAGCAGTGATACCGGGACCGATGAGCAGTTCTTC
>TRBV7-2|TRBD1|-|TRBJ2-5
CASSPRVRGRGETQYF
TGTGCCAGCAGCCCTCGGGTCAGGGGGCGCGGGGAGACCCAGTACTTC
>TRBV5-1|TRBD1|few|TRBJ1-1
CASSFTGTGDMNTEAFF
TGCGCCAGCAGCTTCACCGGGACAGGCGATATGAACACTGAAGCTTTCTTT
>TRBV3-1/TRBV3-2|TRBD1|-|TRBJ1-6
CASSQLQGGSPLHF
TGTGCCAGCAGCCAACTACAGGGGGGGTCACCCCTCCACTTT
>TRBV30|-|-|TRBJ1-2
CAWSRGPRDYGYTF
TGTGCCTGGAGCCGGGGCCCCAGGGACTATGGCTACACCTTC
>TRBV19|-|-|TRBJ2-2
CASARRTGELFF
TGTGCCAGTGCTAGGCGCACCGGGGAGCTGTTTTTT
>TRBV29-1|TRBD1|-|TRBJ1-2
CSVRGQGYGYTF
TGCAGCGTCCGGGGACAGGGCTATGGCTACACCTTC
>TRBV5-1|-|-|TRBJ2-7
CASSLEGRNNYEQYF
TGCGCCAGCAGCTTGGAGGGGCGGAATAATTACGAGCAGTACTTC
>TRBV10-3|TRBD1|-|TRBJ1-5
CATGQGTSSNQPQHF
TGTGCCACGGGACAGGGAACCTCCAGCAATCAGCCCCAGCATTTT
>TRBV3-1/TRBV3-2|TRBD2|-|TRBJ2-1
CASSQDLRREAYNEQFF
TGTGCCAGCAGCCAAGATTTGCGGCGGGAGGCCTACAATGAGCAGTTCTTC
>TRBV30|-|once|TRBJ1-1
CAWTSGGTEAFF
TGTGCCTGGACCTCCGGGGGCACTGAAGCTTTCTTT
>TRBV7-6|TRBD2|-|TRBJ2-1
CASSLGPRLAGNSHEQFF
TGTGCCAGCAGCTTAGGGCCTAGGTTAGCGGGAAACTCGCATGAGCAGTTCTTC
>TRBV7-8|-|-|TRBJ1-2
CASSLALGTYGYTF
TGTGCCAGCAGCTTAGCGTTGGGGACCTATGGCTACACCTTC
>TRBV28|-|-|TRBJ2-4
CASTIGGNIQYF
TGTGCCAGCACTATAGGAGGGAACATTCAGTACTTC
>TRBV4-1|-|-|TRBJ2-3
CASSQQLVSADTQYF
TGCGCCAGCAGCCAACAACTAGTGTCAGCGGATACGCAGTATTTT
>TRBV2|-|-|TRBJ1-5
CASLIGAGVMEPQHF
TGTGCCAGCCTCATAGGGGCAGGGGTCATGGAGCCCCAGCATTTT
>TRBV10-2|-|-|TRBJ1-2
CASSDKSMVAVYGYTF
TGCGCCAGCAGTGATAAGTCGATGGTGGCGGTCTATGGCTACACCTTC
>TRBV25-1|-|-|TRBJ2-5
CASSELGGAGETQYF
TGTGCCAGCAGTGAATTAGGGGGCGCGGGGGAGACCCAGTACTTC
>TRBV10-3|-|-|TRBJ2-2
CAISESMDRYTGELFF
TGTGCCATCAGTGAGTCGATGGATAGGTACACCGGGGAGCTGTTTTTT
>TRBV5-6|-|-|TRBJ1-2
CASSLRDTGGYTF
TGTGCCAGCAGCTTGCGGGACACCGGGGGCTACACCTTC
>TRBV11-2|-|-|TRBJ2-1
CASSLMLSSYNEQFF
TGTGCCAGCAGCTTAATGCTCAGCTCCTACAATGAGCAGTTCTTC
>TRBV12-5|TRBD1|few|TRBJ2-7
CASGLGWTGGNEQYF
TGTGCTAGTGGTTTGGGGTGGACAGGGGGTAACGAGCAGTACTTC
>TRBV9|-|-|TRBJ1-2
CASSVGGSRGGYTF
TGTGCCAGCAGCGTAGGAGGGTCCCGGGGCGGCTACACCTTC
>TRBV12-5|-|-|TRBJ2-1
CASGIPQGNYNEQFF
TGTGCTAGTGGTATCCCACAGGGAAACTACAATGAGCAGTTCTTC
>TRBV28|-|few|TRBJ1-6
CASRDRRNSPLHF
TGTGCCAGCCGAGACAGGCGTAATTCACCCCTCCACTTT
>TRBV5-1|TRBD2|once|TRBJ2-1
CASSGGASGSIEQFF
TGCGCCAGCAGCGGGGGAGCTAGCGGGAGCATTGAGCAGTTCTTC
>TRBV30|TRBD1|-|TRBJ1-3
CAWRTGAGNTIYF
TGTGCCTGGAGGACAGGGGCAGGAAACACCATATATTTT
>TRBV5-1|TRBD2|-|TRBJ2-2
CASRYGLAGGGAPGTGELFF
TGCGCCAGCAGATACGGACTAGCGGGAGGAGGAGCGCCTGGGACTGGGGAGCTGTTTTTT
>TRBV10-3|TRBD2|-|TRBJ2-3
CAICGGLAGFTDTQYF
TGTGCCATCTGCGGGGGACTAGCGGGATTCACAGATACGCAGTATTTT
>TRBV7-9|-|-|TRBJ1-5
CASSLDGGQGGRPQHF
TGTGCCAGCAGCTTAGATGGGGGGCAGGGCGGGAGGCCCCAGCATTTT
>TRBV27|-|-|TRBJ2-7
CASSRPRHEQYF
TGTGCCAGCAGCCGTCCCCGGCACGAGCAGTACTTC
>TRBV9|-|-|TRBJ1-6
CASSDLRGPLHF
TGTGCCAGCAGCGACCTAAGGGGTCCCCTCCACTTT
>TRBV19|TRBD1|-|TRBJ1-2
CASSIRTGHNYGYTF
TGTGCCAGTAGTATCCGGACAGGTCATAACTATGGCTACACCTTC
>TRBV7-3|TRBD1|-|TRBJ2-2
CASSLAPPGTGGTGELFF
TGTGCCAGCAGCTTAGCCCCACCGGGGACAGGGGGGACCGGGGAGCTGTTTTTT
>TRBV5-1|-|-|TRBJ1-1
CASSLGGLREAFF
TGCGCCAGCAGCTTGGGGGGGCTCCGGGAAGCTTTCTTT
>TRBV7-8|TRBD2|few|TRBJ2-1
CASSFIAGEANEQFF
TGTGCCAGCAGCTTTATCGCGGGAGAAGCGAATGAGCAGTTCTTC
>TRBV28|TRBD1|-|TRBJ1-4
CASSLDRGRVTNEKLFF
TGTGCCAGCAGTTTAGACAGGGGGCGCGTAACTAATGAAAAACTGTTTTTT